The present T cell receptor (beta chain) was sequenced within a study of shared clonotypes between healthy human individuals. The naive CD8 subset, CD45RO-negative cells positively selected for CCR7, excluded terminally differentiated effector memory CD45RA+ cells. The germline CDR1 and CDR2 sequences are MGHDK and SYGVNS. Trimming took off 0 bases at V and 1 base at J, with 15 bases between the two ends. The CDR3 is 17 amino acids. The method was immunoSEQ multiplex PCR; TCRdb's version includes in-frame clones alone and lacks a portion of them. The table lists some 630,000 clones, approximately 96% of them singletons.

The sequence derives from a woman aged 25-40 years in good health. Sequenced input: naive CD8+ T cells sorted from blood. The chain employs TRBV25-1 and TRBJ1-1; the D is unclear. The CDR3 DNA follows: TGTGCCAGCAGTGAATATTTCCGTGGAGATGGGAACACTGAAGCTTTCTTT. Its translation: CASSEYFRGDGNTEAFF.